The clone carrying this T cell receptor (beta chain) was counted only a few times. The sample originates from a study of blood T cell repertoires in COVID-19. CDR1 SGHTA and CDR2 FQGTGA come from the germline V gene. Trimming took off 0 bases at V and 4 bases at J, with 22 bases between the two ends. CDR3 length: 20 amino acids. Original processing notes: Nucleated cell counts were estimated from reference gene primer amplification. Assay: immunoSEQ multiplex PCR; the TCRdb copy retains only in-frame clones and omits some. V, J and clone size are taken as reported in that table, and D and trimming were inferred from the DNA itself. The sample lists roughly 250,000 clones; about 86% were seen once.

This receptor was taken from a woman aged 55-70 years with active or convalescent COVID-19. The rearrangement joins TRBV7-3 to TRBJ1-6; D may be TRBD1 (5 bases). The sequenced sample consisted of peripheral blood. The CDR3 bases are TGTGCCAGCAGCTTAACAGGTTCCTCAGGGTCCGGGGGGTATAATTCACCCCTCCACTTT. It codes for CASSLTGSSGSGGYNSPLHF.